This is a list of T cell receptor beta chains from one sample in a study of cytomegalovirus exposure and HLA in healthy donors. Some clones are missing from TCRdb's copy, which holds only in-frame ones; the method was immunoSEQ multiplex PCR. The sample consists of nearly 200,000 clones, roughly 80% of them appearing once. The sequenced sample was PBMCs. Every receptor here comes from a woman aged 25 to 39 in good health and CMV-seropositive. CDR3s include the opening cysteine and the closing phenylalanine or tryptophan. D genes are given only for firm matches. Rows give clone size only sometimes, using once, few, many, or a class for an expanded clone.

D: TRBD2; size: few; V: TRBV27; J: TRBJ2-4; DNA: TGTGCCAGCATGCGGGGGGGCGAGGGGGTAGAAAACATTCAGTACTTC; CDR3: CASMRGGEGVENIQYF
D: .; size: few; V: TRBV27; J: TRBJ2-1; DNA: TGTGCCAGCAGTTTTCAGGGATACAATGAGCAGTTCTTC; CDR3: CASSFQGYNEQFF
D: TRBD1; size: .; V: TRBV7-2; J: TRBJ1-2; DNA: TGTGCCAGCAGCTTAAGGGACAGGGCCTCTTATGGCTACACCTTC; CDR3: CASSLRDRASYGYTF
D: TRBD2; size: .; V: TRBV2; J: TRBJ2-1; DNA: TGTGCCAGCATTCCCGGGACTAGCGCCTACAATGAGCAGTTCTTC; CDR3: CASIPGTSAYNEQFF
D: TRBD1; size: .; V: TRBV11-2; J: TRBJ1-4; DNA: TGTGCCAGCAGCCGGACAGGGGGCGATGAAAAACTGTTTTTT; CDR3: CASSRTGGDEKLFF
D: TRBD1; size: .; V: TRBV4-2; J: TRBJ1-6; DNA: TGTGCCAGCAGCCAACAGACGACAGGGGGTTCACCCCTCCACTTT; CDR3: CASSQQTTGGSPLHF
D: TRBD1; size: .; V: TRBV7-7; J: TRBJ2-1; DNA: TGTGCCAGCAGCCCACAACCAGGGGGCAGTTTAACGGGTGAGCAGTTCTTC; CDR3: CASSPQPGGSLTGEQFF
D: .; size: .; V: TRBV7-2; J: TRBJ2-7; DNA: TGTGCCAGCAGCAGTAGCGGTCTAGAACCATCCTACGAGCAGTACTTC; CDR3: CASSSSGLEPSYEQYF
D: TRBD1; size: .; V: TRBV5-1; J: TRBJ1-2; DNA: TGCGCCAGCAGCTCTCAGGGGGCAGACTATGGCTACACCTTC; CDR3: CASSSQGADYGYTF
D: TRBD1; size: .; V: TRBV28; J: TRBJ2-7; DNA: TGTGCCAGCCCTACACCATTTATACCCGGGACAGGGCGACGGGGGCCATACGAGCAGTACTTC; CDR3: CASPTPFIPGTGRRGPYEQYF
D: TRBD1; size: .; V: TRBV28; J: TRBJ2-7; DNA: TGTGCCAGCAGTTTGACAGGGGTCACCTACGAGCAGTACTTC; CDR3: CASSLTGVTYEQYF
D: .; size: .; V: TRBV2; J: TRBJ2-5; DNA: TGTGCCAGCAGTGGACAGGTTGACGAGACCCAGTACTTC; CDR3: CASSGQVDETQYF
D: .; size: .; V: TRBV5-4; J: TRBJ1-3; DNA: TGTGCCAGCAGCTCCCCAGGAAGGTCTGGAAACACCATATATTTT; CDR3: CASSSPGRSGNTIYF
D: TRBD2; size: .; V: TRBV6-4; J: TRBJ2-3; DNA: TGTGCCAGCAGTAGCGGGGGGGCCACAGATACGCAGTATTTT; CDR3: CASSSGGATDTQYF
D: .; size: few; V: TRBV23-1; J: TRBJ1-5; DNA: TGCGCCAGCAGTCAAATACCGGGAAGGGCACCCTTGTATAGCAATCAGCCCCAGCATTTT; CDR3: CASSQIPGRAPLYSNQPQHF
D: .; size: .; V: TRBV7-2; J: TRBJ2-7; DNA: TGTGCCAGCAGCTTAATTAAGGCAGGTGGATGGGAGCAGTACTTC; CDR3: CASSLIKAGGWEQYF
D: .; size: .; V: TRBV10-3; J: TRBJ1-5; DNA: TGTGCCATCAGTGAGTCAGGGGTGGGGAATCAGCCCCAGCATTTT; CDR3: CAISESGVGNQPQHF
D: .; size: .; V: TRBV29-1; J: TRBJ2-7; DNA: TGCAGCGTTCTTCAAGGCGGGTCCTACGAGCAGTACTTC; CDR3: CSVLQGGSYEQYF
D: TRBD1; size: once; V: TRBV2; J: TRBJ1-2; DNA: TGTGCCAGCAGTGTAGAGACAGGGCCCTATGGCTACACCTTC; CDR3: CASSVETGPYGYTF
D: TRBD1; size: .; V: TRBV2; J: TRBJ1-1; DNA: TGTGCCAGCAGGGGGGGACAGTTGAACACTGAAGCTTTCTTT; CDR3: CASRGGQLNTEAFF
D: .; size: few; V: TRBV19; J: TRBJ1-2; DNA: TGTGCCAGTAGCTTGACCGTAACACGGGACTATGGCTACACCTTC; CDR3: CASSLTVTRDYGYTF
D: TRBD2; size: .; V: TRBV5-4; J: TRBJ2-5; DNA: TGTGCCAGCAGCTTGAGGGTAGCGGGAGAAGAGACCCAGTACTTC; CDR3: CASSLRVAGEETQYF
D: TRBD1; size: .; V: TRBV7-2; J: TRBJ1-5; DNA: TGTGCCAGCAGCCAGGGGGGCTGGCCCCAGCATTTT; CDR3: CASSQGGWPQHF
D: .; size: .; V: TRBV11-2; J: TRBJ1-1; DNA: TGTGCCAGCAGCAACCGACAACTTACAGCTTTCTTT; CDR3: CASSNRQLTAFF
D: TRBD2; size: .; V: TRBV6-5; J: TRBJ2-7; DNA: TGTGCCAGCTCAGAGGGGACTAGCGGATTCTACGAGCAGTACTTC; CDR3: CASSEGTSGFYEQYF
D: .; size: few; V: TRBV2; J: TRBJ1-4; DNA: TGTGCCAGCAGGAGTGGGGGGTCTGCAACTAATGAAAAACTGTTTTTT; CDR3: CASRSGGSATNEKLFF
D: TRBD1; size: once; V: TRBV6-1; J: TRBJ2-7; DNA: TGTGCCAGTACGGGACAGGTCTCCTACGAGCAGTACTTT; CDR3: CASTGQVSYEQYF
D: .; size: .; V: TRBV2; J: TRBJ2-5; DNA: TGTGCCAGCAGTGACAGGGCCGAGACCCAGTACTTC; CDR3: CASSDRAETQYF
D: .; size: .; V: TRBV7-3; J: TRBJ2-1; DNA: TGTGCCAGCAGCGCGACGGGAGTCACTGAGCAGTTCTTC; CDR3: CASSATGVTEQFF
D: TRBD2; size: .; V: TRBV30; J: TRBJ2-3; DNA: TGTGCCTGGAGTGTTGGGGGGGGGACAGATACGCAGTATTTT; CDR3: CAWSVGGGTDTQYF
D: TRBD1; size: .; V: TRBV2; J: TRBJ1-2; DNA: TGTGCCAGCAGCACGACAGGGAACTATGGCTACACCTTC; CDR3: CASSTTGNYGYTF
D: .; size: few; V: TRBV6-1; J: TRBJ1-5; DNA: TGTGCCAGCGCAGGGGAACGGACTCAGCCCCAGCATTTT; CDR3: CASAGERTQPQHF
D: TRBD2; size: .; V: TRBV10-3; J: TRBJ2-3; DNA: TGTGCCATCAGTGCGGCCTGGGCGGGAGGGGTTTCTGATACGCAGTATTTT; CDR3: CAISAAWAGGVSDTQYF
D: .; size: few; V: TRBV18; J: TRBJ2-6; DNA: TGTGCCAGCTCATCGGCTTCGGTTCCAGGGTCTGGGGCCAACGTCCTGACTTTC; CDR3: CASSSASVPGSGANVLTF
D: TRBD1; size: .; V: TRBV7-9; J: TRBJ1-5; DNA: TGTGCCATTGGGGGCGGACAGGGCGGTCAGCCCCAGCATTTT; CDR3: CAIGGGQGGQPQHF
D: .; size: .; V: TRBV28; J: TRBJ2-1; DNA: TGTGCCAGCAGTTTGGAGTACAATGAGCAGTTCTTC; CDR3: CASSLEYNEQFF
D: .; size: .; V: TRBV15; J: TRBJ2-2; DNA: TGTGCCACCAGCAGATTACTACAGAACACCGGGGAGCTGTTTTTT; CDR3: CATSRLLQNTGELFF
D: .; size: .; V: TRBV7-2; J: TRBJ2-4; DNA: TGTGCCAGCAGCTTCCTATTATCTTTAGCCAAAAACATTCAGTACTTC; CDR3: CASSFLLSLAKNIQYF
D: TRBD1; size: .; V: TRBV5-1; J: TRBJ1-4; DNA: TGCGCCAGCAGCATAACAGGGGTGGATGAAAAACTGTTTTTT; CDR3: CASSITGVDEKLFF
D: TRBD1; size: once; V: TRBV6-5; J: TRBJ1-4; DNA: TGTGCCAGCAGTCTCCGACAGGGCGGAATTGAAAAACTGTTTTTT; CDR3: CASSLRQGGIEKLFF
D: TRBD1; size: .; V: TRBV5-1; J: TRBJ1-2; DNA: TGCGCCAGCAGCTTGCCCCTTGAACCGGGACAGGGCAATGGCTACACCTTC; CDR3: CASSLPLEPGQGNGYTF
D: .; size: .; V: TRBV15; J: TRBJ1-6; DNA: TGTGCCACCAGCTGGGCAGGCAATAATTCACCCCTCCACTTT; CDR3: CATSWAGNNSPLHF
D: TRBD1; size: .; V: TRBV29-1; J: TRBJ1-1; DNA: TGCAGCGCATCGGACAGGTGGAACACTGAAGCTTTCTTT; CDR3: CSASDRWNTEAFF
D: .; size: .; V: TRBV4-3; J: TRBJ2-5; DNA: TGCGCCAGCAGCCAAGATTTGATGTACAGGGCTCTAGAGACCCAGTACTTC; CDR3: CASSQDLMYRALETQYF
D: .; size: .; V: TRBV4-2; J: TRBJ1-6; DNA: TGTGCCAGCAGCCCAGACCCCGGGACACTGGGGGATAATTCACCCCTCCACTTT; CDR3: CASSPDPGTLGDNSPLHF
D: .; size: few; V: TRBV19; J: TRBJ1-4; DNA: TGTGCCAGCCTAGGCAGGGGTAGTGAAAAACTGTTTTTT; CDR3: CASLGRGSEKLFF
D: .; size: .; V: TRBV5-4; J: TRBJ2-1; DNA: TGTGCCAGCACCGACAGGACCTCCTACAATGAGCAGTTCTTC; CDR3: CASTDRTSYNEQFF
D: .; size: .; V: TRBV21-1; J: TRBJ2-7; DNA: TGTGCCAGCAGCAGAATCCTAGCGGGAGGGCCCGCGAGCTCCTACGAGCAGTACTTC; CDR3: CASSRILAGGPASSYEQYF
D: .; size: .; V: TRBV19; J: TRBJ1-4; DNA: TGTGCCAGTAGTATCGTTTACTTTTCAACTAATGAAAAACTGTTTTTT; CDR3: CASSIVYFSTNEKLFF
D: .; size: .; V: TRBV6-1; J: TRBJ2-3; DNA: TGTGCCAGCAGTACTAGCACGCAGTATTTT; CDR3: CASSTSTQYF
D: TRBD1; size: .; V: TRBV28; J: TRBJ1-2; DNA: TGTGCCAGCAGGACAGGGGCCTATGGCTACACCTTC; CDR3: CASRTGAYGYTF
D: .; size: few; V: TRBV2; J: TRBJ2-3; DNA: TGTGCCAGCAAGTCCGGGTACGGGGATACGCAGTATTTT; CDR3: CASKSGYGDTQYF
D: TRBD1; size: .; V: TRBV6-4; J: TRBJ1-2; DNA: TGTGCCAGCAGTGCCGGGACAGGGGGCCGGGGTAACTACACCTTC; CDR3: CASSAGTGGRGNYTF
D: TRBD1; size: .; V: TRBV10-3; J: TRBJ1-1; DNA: TGTGCCATCAGGGGAAACAGGGGGATGAACACTGAAGCTTTCTTT; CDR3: CAIRGNRGMNTEAFF
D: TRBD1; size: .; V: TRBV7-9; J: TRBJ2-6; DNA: TGTGCCAGCAACCCACAGGGGGCCTCTGGGGCCAACGTCCTGACTTTC; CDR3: CASNPQGASGANVLTF
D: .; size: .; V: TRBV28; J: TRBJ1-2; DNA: TGTGCCAGCAGTTTGGAGGTGATGAACTATGGCTACACCTTC; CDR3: CASSLEVMNYGYTF
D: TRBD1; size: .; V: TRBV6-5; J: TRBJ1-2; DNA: TGTGCCAGCAACCGGGACAGGGGTCGTACGGGCTACACCTTC; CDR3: CASNRDRGRTGYTF
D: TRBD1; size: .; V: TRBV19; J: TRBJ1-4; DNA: TGTGCCATCATATGGACAGGAACCGGACCCGTTGCAACTAATGAAAAACTGTTTTTT; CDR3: CAIIWTGTGPVATNEKLFF
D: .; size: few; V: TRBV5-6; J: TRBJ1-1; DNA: TGTGCCAGCAGCTCTTCAAAGGGAGGAAACACTGAAGCTTTCTTT; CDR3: CASSSSKGGNTEAFF
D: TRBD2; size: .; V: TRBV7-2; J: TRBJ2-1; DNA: TGTGCCAGCAGCGATAGCGGGAGGGCCGGGGATGAGCAGTTCTTC; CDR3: CASSDSGRAGDEQFF